Each of the 13 T cell receptor beta chains below was sequenced from the same sample in a study of T cells after yellow fever vaccination. TCRdb reanalysed the 5' RACE reads using MiXCR and keeps one entry per CDR3 protein. The table records some 300,000 distinct CDR3 sequences, roughly a tenth of them present only once. The material was CD4+ T cells sorted from PBMCs, obtained 45 days after the yellow fever booster vaccination. These receptors were collected from a man aged 18 to 30 who received the YFV17D yellow fever vaccine.

This clonotype has more than one count but fewer than ten. The chain couples TRBV29-1 to TRBJ1-1; unclear D gene. The germline V and J ends were trimmed by 4 bases and 2 bases, with 5 bases remaining between them. The CDR3 consists of 11 residues. Germline V gene lookup returns CDR1 SQVTM and CDR2 ANQGSEA. This CDR3 is CSVVGNTEAFF. Here the CDR3 DNA reads TGCAGCGTTGTAGGAAACACTGAAGCTTTCTTT.

This clonotype came up many times. The chain combines TRBV6-2 or TRBV6-3 with TRBJ2-5; D perhaps matches TRBD2 (6 bases). Trimming shortened V by 6 bases and J by 5 bases, and 16 bases separated the two germline ends. In germline, CDR1 is MNHEY, CDR2 SVGEGT. CDR3 length: 14 residues. In DNA, the CDR3 is TGTGCCAGCAGCTCGCGGAGGGGCGGGGAGACCCAGTACTTC. It encodes CASSSRRGGETQYF.

This clonotype occurred a few times. As DNA, the CDR3 is TGTGCCAGCAGCACAAAGACAGACGGGTACACTGAAGCTTTCTTT. This encodes CASSTKTDGYTEAFF. The chain joins TRBV5-4 to TRBJ1-1; D is possibly TRBD1 (5 bases). The CDR3 is 15 amino acids. With 4 bases removed from V and 3 bases from J, the gap between germline ends came to 16 bases. Germline loops: CDR1 SGHNT, CDR2 YYREEE (reference sequence).

The genes are TRBV20-1 and TRBJ1-4, with D perhaps matching TRBD1 (6 bases). The CDR3 is made up of 16 amino acids. CDR1 and CDR2 (germline): DFQATT, SNEGSKA (reference sequence). Between the trimmed V and J ends, which lost 3 bases and 0 bases, there was a span of 14 bases. CDR3 sequence reads: CSARDHTGPTNEKLFF. CDR3 DNA sequence: TGCAGTGCTAGGGACCATACAGGGCCAACTAATGAAAAACTGTTTTTT.

The CDR3 region is CASLGTITDTQYF. The CDR3 bases are TGTGCCAGCTTGGGGACAATCACAGATACGCAGTATTTT. V usage is TRBV6-6 and J usage is TRBJ2-3, with D possibly matching TRBD1 (6 bases). This CDR3 has 13 residues. Germline CDR1 MNHNY, CDR2 SVGAGI (reference sequence). V lost 8 bases and J lost 2, with 11 bases in between.

This clonotype was observed a few times. The chain couples TRBV4-1 to TRBJ2-5; unclear D gene. This CDR3 has 13 amino acids. The V end lost 1 base, the J end lost 4 bases, and 7 bases lay between the germline ends. Germline-derived CDR1 and CDR2 are MGHRA and YSYEKL. CDR3 DNA: TGCGCCAGCAGCCAAGTACAGACAGAGACCCAGTACTTC. It yields the protein CASSQVQTETQYF.

This clonotype has at least ten counts. The J gene is TRBJ2-5, the V gene TRBV3-1, with no clear D. V gave up 0 bases and J gave up 1 base, with 9 bases separating them. Germline V lookup: CDR1 LGHDT, CDR2 YNNKEL (reference sequence). This CDR3 contains 15 residues. In DNA, the CDR3 is TGTGCCAGCAGCCAAGATCCGTCATCCCAAGAGACCCAGTACTTC. Protein: CASSQDPSSQETQYF.

In nucleotides, the CDR3 is TGTGCCAGCACCCAAGCGGCTCAGCCCCAGCATTTT. This sequence encodes CASTQAAQPQHF. V gene TRBV12-3 or TRBV12-4 combines with J gene TRBJ1-5; D ambiguous. The ends were cut back, 7 bases at V and 6 bases at J, with 10 bases in the middle. This CDR3 spans 12 amino acids.

The sample holds a few counts of this clonotype. This chain links TRBV7-8 with TRBJ2-7; the match to TRBD1 covers 9 bases. Germline V CDR1 and CDR2: SGHVS, FQNEAQ. With 4 bases clipped from V and 0 bases from J, the junction kept 13 bases outside the gene matches. The CDR3 consists of 18 residues. Here the CDR3 DNA reads TGTGCCAGCAGCTCAGCCCGGGACAGGGTAAGGAGCTCCTACGAGCAGTACTTC. It codes for CASSSARDRVRSSYEQYF.

This sequence joins TRBV4-2 and TRBJ2-3; D gene ambiguous. V gave up 7 bases and J gave up 9 bases, with 14 bases separating them. The CDR3 length is 12 residues. Germline CDR1 LGHNA, CDR2 YNFKEQ. Written as DNA, the CDR3 is TGTGCCAGCATTATCCCTCTGTGGACGCAGTATTTT. Translated, it gives CASIIPLWTQYF.

Only a few counts were recorded for this clonotype. The genes are TRBV11-2 and TRBJ1-1, with D perhaps matching TRBD1 (6 bases). V lost 3 bases, J lost 4 bases, and 9 bases lay in between. The CDR3 consists of 13 residues. In germline, CDR1 is SGHAT, CDR2 FQNNGV. CDR3 in amino acids: CASSFGGATEAFF. CDR3 sequence (DNA): TGTGCCAGCAGCTTTGGGGGGGCCACTGAAGCTTTCTTT.

This sequence joins TRBV5-1 and TRBJ1-4; D is possibly TRBD1 (6 bases). Trimming took off 4 bases at V and 5 bases at J, with 12 bases between the two ends. This CDR3 spans 14 amino acids. Per the germline V gene, CDR1 is SGHRS and CDR2 is YFSETQ. This chain's CDR3 is CASSADRTNEKLFF. The CDR3, as DNA: TGCGCCAGCAGCGCCGACAGGACGAATGAAAAACTGTTTTTT.

This clonotype appeared many times. J is TRBJ1-5 and V is TRBV2, with D uncertain. This CDR3 comprises 16 residues. With 4 bases removed from V and 0 bases from J, the gap between germline ends came to 13 bases. CDR1 is SNHLY and CDR2 is FYNNEI in the germline V gene. The CDR3 protein is CASSGRLTVSNQPQHF. CDR3 nucleotide sequence: TGTGCCAGCAGTGGACGACTGACGGTTAGCAATCAGCCCCAGCATTTT.